The count of the clone carrying this T cell receptor beta chain is one. In the authors' methods: Estimation of nucleated cell counts relied on the amplification of reference gene primers. The repertoire was sequenced with immunoSEQ multiplex PCR; TCRdb's copy has only in-frame clones and lacks some. D and trimming come from the DNA, and the V and J calls and clone size come from that table. The repertoire holds about 44,000 clones, under 90% seen once, with nearly 45% in the top ten. Germline V CDR1 and CDR2: LGHDT, YNNKEL (reference sequence). V gave up 4 bases and J gave up 0 bases; unmatched junction bases: 8. CDR3 size: 17 residues. The entry originates in a study of blood T cell repertoires in COVID-19. For the study at large: COVID-19 samples from acute and convalescent phases originated in the United States, Italy and Spain.

Material: peripheral blood. This TCR came from a human donor in a cohort sampled during active COVID-19. The genes are TRBV3-1 (or the pseudogene TRBV3-2) and TRBJ2-1; 8 bases are a match to TRBD2. The CDR3 DNA is TGTGCCAGCAGCCCCTGGACTAGCCCAAGCTCCTACAATGAGCAGTTCTTC. Residues: CASSPWTSPSSYNEQFF.